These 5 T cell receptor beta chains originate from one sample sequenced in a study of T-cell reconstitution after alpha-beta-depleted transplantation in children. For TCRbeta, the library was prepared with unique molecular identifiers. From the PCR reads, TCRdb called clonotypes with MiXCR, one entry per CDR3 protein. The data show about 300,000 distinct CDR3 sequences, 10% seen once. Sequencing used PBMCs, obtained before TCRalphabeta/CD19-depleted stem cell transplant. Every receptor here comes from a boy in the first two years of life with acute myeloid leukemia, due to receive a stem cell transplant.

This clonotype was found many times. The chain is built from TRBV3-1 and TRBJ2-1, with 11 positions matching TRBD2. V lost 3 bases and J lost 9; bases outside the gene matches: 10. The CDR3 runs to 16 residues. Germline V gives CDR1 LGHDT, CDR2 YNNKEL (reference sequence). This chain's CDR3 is CASSHFLAGGRPEQFF. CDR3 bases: TGTGCCAGCAGCCATTTTTTAGCGGGAGGGCGGCCTGAGCAGTTCTTC.

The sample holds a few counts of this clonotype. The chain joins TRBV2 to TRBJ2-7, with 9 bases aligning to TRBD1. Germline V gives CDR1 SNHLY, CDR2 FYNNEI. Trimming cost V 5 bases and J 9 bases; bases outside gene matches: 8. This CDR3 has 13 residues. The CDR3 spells CASSLGQGKVQYF. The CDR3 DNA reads TGTGCCAGCAGTCTCGGACAGGGGAAGGTGCAGTACTTC.

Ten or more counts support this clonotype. CDR3 sequence reads: CASTPGASYEQFF. In DNA form, the CDR3 reads TGTGCCAGCACCCCAGGGGCTAGCTATGAGCAGTTCTTC. This chain joins TRBV11-3 and TRBJ2-1, with a weak D call TRBD1 (6 bases). The V and J ends lost 7 bases and 8 bases respectively, with 15 bases between them. Germline assignment: CDR1 SGHNT and CDR2 YENEEA. The CDR3 consists of 13 residues.

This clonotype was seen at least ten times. The CDR3 sequence: CASSPRFTGELFF. The CDR3 nucleotides read TGTGCCAGCAGCCCCCGCTTCACCGGGGAGCTGTTTTTT. J is TRBJ2-2 and V is TRBV7-3; no clear D gene. CDR1 is SGHTA and CDR2 is FQGTGA in the germline V gene. This CDR3 comprises 13 residues. Trimming stripped 5 bases from V and 4 bases from J, with 8 bases between.

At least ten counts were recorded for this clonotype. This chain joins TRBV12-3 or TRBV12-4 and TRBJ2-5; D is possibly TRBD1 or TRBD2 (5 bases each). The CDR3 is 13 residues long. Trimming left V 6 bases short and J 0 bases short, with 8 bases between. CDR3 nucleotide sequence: TGTGCCAGCAGGGGACCCTACCAAGAGACCCAGTACTTC. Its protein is CASRGPYQETQYF.